This TCR beta chain was sequenced during a study of cytomegalovirus exposure and HLA in healthy donors. Study-wide results and caveats: TCR beta V- and J-gene trimming was later associated with a missense DCLRE1C variant. Most observed TCR sequences were rare, whereas some public TCRs were detected in many donors.

Regarding this clone: The antigen remains unidentified.

Researchers ran the PCR with 60 Vbeta and 13 Jbeta primers. Some clones are missing from TCRdb's copy, which holds only in-frame ones; the method was immunoSEQ multiplex PCR. The sample lists 95,000 to 150,000 clones, more than 60% seen once, with 2.7% in the top ten. The length of the CDR3 is 12 residues. Per germline, CDR1 SGHTS and CDR2 YDEGEE. V dropped 4 bases and J dropped 2 bases, with 5 bases sitting between them. The sequencing sample was made of PBMCs. This receptor was taken from a woman between 40 and 50 years old in good health and CMV-seropositive. This chain connects TRBV5-8 to TRBJ2-3; D not resolved. Here the CDR3 DNA reads TGTGCCAGCAGCCCGTACACAGATACGCAGTATTTT. Translated: CASSPYTDTQYF. The full variable domain, in which reference TRBV5-8 and TRBJ2-3 provide the parts outside the CDR3, is EAGVTQSPTHLIKTRGQQATLRCSPISGHTSVYWYQQALGLGLQFLLWYDEGEERNRGNFPPRFSGRQFPNYSSELNVNALELEDSALYLCASSPYTDTQYFGPGTRLTVL.